This TCR beta chain was recovered during a study of T cells in Graves' hyperthyroidism and ophthalmopathy. Study information: Peripheral blood sampling occurred at initial diagnosis, before any treatment.

TCR beta CDR3 sequences were amplified from RNA transcripts. Researchers ran a first-round RT-PCR on the TCR CDR3 using the HTBI primer set. Each CDR3 protein gets one entry after TCRdb re-called the multiplex PCR reads with MiXCR. The sample yields about 740,000 distinct CDR3 sequences, 13% to 15% seen once. The V and J ends lost 8 bases and 2 bases, in that order; junction bases with no gene match: 20. Germline CDR1 and CDR2: SGDLS and YYNGEE. The CDR3 extends over 20 amino acids. Many counts were recorded for this clonotype. Hyperthyroidism of Graves' type that showed no ophthalmopathy progression within 18 months was stable. The study enrolled patients aged 18 to 65 with newly diagnosed hyperthyroidism of under 2 months' duration. Used for diagnoses were clinical symptoms, serum thyroxine and TRAb, thyroid ultrasound and orbital computed tomography.

This TCR derives from a woman in her late teens or twenties with Graves' hyperthyroidism. The rearrangement links TRBV9 to TRBJ2-1, with 12 positions matching TRBD2. Source material: blood. The CDR3 is CASGRFMASGRVGTYNEQFF. For the CDR3, the DNA is TGTGCCAGTGGTCGCTTTATGGCTAGCGGGAGGGTAGGAACCTACAATGAGCAGTTCTTC.